This T cell receptor beta chain is from a study of shared clonotypes between healthy human individuals. Across the study: CD8 memory received one plate per donor, CD8 naive two, CD4 memory three and CD4 naive three.

Points from the study as a whole: Among the subsets, naive ones generally showed larger estimated richness than memory ones.

The germline CDR1 and CDR2 sequences are MNHNY and SVGAGI (reference sequence). V lost 2 bases and J lost 4, with 14 bases in between. The CDR3 extends over 15 amino acids. The study ran the assay at deep level. Sequencing used immunoSEQ multiplex PCR; TCRdb keeps in-frame clones, though not all of them. The table includes hundreds of thousands of clones, 97% detected once. On this clone itself: Its antigen is still unknown.

The receptor was isolated from a woman aged 25 to 39 in good health. The rearrangement joins TRBV6-6 to TRBJ1-1; weak D call: TRBD1 (5 bases). The sample was naive CD4+ T cells sorted from blood. Subset noted: CD45RA+ positively selected. The CDR3 protein is CASSYDRRSSTEAFF. The DNA for the CDR3 is TGTGCCAGCAGTTACGACAGACGTTCGAGCACTGAAGCTTTCTTT.